This TCR beta chain was obtained from a study of cytomegalovirus exposure and HLA in healthy donors. Study results and limitations: According to a later analysis, most TCR beta chains associated with CMV appeared HLA-restricted. The likely explanation for a cluster of highly shared sequence variants was sequencing artifact.

PCR involved 60 Vbeta and 13 Jbeta primers. Repertoires were generated with immunoSEQ multiplex PCR, while TCRdb's copy carries only in-frame clones and drops some. The sample yields about 130,000 clones, approximately 85% seen once. The CDR3 sequence is 16 residues long. Germline V gene lookup returns CDR1 SGHRS and CDR2 YFSETQ. J gave up 0 bases and V 7 bases, and 6 bases lay outside the gene matches. This clone was seen a handful of times. Its antigen is not identified. Sequenced sample: PBMCs. This rearrangement joins TRBV5-1 to TRBJ2-1; TRBD2 matches 11 bases. This TCR derives from a woman in her 30s in good health and CMV-seropositive. CDR3 DNA sequence: TGCGCCAGCGTGAGAGGGACTAGCGGCTCCTACAATGAGCAGTTCTTC. As protein: CASVRGTSGSYNEQFF.